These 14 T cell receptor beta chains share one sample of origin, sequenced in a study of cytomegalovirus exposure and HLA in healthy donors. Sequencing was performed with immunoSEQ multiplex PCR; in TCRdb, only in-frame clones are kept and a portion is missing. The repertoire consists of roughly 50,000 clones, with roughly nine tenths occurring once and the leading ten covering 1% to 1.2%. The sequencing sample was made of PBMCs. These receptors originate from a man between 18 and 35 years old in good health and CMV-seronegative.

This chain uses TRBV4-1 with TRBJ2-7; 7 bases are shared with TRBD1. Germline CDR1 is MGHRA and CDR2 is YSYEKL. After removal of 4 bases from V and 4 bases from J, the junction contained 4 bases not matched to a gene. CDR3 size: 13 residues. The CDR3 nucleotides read TGCGCCAGCAGCCCCTCGGGACAGTACGAGCAGTACTTC. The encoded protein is CASSPSGQYEQYF.

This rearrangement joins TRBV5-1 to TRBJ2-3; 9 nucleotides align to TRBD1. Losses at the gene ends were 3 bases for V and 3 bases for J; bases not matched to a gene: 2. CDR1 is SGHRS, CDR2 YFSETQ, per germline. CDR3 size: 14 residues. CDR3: CASSSGQGTDTQYF. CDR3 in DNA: TGCGCCAGCAGCTCAGGACAGGGGACAGATACGCAGTATTTT.

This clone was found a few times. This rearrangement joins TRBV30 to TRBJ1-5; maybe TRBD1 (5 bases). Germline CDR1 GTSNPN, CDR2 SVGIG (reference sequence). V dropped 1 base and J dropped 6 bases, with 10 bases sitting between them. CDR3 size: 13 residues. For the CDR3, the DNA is TGTGCCTGGAGTGAGGGGAGGGCTCAGCCCCAGCATTTT. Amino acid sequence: CAWSEGRAQPQHF.

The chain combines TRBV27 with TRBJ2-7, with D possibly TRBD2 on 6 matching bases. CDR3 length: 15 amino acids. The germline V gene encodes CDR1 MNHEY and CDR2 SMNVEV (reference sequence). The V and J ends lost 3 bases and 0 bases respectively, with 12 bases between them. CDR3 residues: CASSFGPGGSYEQYF. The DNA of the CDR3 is TGTGCCAGCAGTTTTGGCCCCGGGGGCTCCTACGAGCAGTACTTC.

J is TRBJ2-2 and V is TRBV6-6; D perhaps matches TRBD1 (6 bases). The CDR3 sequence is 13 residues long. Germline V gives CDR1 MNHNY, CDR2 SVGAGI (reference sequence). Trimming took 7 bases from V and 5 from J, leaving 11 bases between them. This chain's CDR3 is CASTLQGTGELFF. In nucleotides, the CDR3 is TGTGCCAGCACCCTCCAGGGGACCGGGGAGCTGTTTTTT.

CDR3 amino acids: CASHGGGAEQYF. The CDR3 bases are TGTGCCAGCCACGGCGGCGGGGCCGAGCAGTACTTC. The chain joins TRBV7-8 to TRBJ2-7; possibly TRBD2 for D (6 bases). Germline assignment: CDR1 SGHVS and CDR2 FQNEAQ. Trimming stripped 8 bases from V and 6 bases from J, with 14 bases between. This CDR3 spans 12 amino acids.

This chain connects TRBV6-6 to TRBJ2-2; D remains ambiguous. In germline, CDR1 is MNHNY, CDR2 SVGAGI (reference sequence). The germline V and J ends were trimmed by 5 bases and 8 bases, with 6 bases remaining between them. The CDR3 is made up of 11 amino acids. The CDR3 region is CASSLLGELFF. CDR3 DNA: TGTGCCAGCAGTCTCTTAGGGGAGCTGTTTTTT.

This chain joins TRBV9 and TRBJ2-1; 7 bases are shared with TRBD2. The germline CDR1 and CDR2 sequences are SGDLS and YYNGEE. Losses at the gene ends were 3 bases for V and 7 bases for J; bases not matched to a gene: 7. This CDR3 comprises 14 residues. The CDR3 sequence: CASSDGRERNEQFF. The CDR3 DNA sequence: TGTGCCAGCAGCGATGGGAGGGAGCGGAATGAGCAGTTCTTC.

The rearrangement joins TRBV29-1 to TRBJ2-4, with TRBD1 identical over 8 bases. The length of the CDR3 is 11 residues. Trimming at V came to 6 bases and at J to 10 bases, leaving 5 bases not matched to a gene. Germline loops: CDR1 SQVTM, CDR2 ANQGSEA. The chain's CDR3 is CSVVDRGIQYF. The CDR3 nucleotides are TGCAGCGTCGTTGACAGGGGAATTCAGTACTTC.

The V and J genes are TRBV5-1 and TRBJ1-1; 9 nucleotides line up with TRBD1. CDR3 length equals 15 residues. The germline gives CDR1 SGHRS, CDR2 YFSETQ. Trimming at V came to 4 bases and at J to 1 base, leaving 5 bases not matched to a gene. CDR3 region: CASSHSGQGNTEAFF. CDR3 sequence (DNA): TGCGCCAGCAGCCACTCGGGACAGGGGAACACTGAAGCTTTCTTT.

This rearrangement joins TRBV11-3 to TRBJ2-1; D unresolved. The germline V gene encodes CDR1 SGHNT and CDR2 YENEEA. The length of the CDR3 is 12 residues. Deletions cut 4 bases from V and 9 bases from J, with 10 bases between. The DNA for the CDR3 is TGTGCCAGCAGCTCCCCTTCACTTGAGCAGTTCTTC. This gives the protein CASSSPSLEQFF.

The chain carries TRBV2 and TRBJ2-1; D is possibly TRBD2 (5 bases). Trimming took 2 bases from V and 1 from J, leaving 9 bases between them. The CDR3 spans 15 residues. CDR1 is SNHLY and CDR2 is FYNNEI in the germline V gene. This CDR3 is CASSEPSWSYNEQFF. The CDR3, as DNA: TGTGCCAGCAGTGAACCTAGCTGGTCCTACAATGAGCAGTTCTTC.

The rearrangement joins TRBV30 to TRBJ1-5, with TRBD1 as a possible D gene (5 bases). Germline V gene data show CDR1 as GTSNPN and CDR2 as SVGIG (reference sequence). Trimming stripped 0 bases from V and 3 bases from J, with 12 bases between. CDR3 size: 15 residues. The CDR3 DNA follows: TGTGCCTGGAGTGTAGCGGGGCAGAACAATCAGCCCCAGCATTTT. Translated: CAWSVAGQNNQPQHF. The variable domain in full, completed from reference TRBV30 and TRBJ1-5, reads SQTIHQWPATLVQPVGSPLSLECTVEGTSNPNLYWYRQAAGRGLQLLFYSVGIGQISSEVPQNLSASRPQDRQFILSSKKLLLSDSGFYLCAWSVAGQNNQPQHFGDGTRLSIL.

CDR3 sequence: CASSLFGDNEQFF. CDR3 nucleotides: TGTGCCAGCAGCCTTTTCGGAGACAATGAGCAGTTCTTC. This chain uses TRBV4-2 with TRBJ2-1; D not certain. The ends were cut back, 4 bases at V and 5 bases at J, with 9 bases in the middle. The CDR3 covers 13 residues. CDR1 LGHNA and CDR2 YNFKEQ come from the germline V gene.